The T cell receptor beta chain under discussion was sequenced for a study of T cell responses to AZD1222 COVID-19 vaccine. V gave up 3 bases and J gave up 4 bases; unmatched junction bases: 13. The germline V gene encodes CDR1 KGHDR and CDR2 SFDVKD. The CDR3 has 18 amino acids. The data were produced by immunoSEQ multiplex PCR, yet TCRdb's version contains in-frame clones alone and is incomplete. The table shows about 190,000 clones, with 90% to 95% occurring only once. The sequence derives from an adult who received the MenACWY meningococcal vaccine as a control. The material sequenced was peripheral blood, taken 28 days after the second dose of the MenACWY control vaccine. The V and J genes are TRBV24-1 and TRBJ2-1; 8 nucleotides agree with TRBD2. The CDR3 DNA is TGTGCCACCAGTGATCCTGAAGTCAGCGGGAGCAATTACAATGAGCAGTTCTTC. It codes for CATSDPEVSGSNYNEQFF.